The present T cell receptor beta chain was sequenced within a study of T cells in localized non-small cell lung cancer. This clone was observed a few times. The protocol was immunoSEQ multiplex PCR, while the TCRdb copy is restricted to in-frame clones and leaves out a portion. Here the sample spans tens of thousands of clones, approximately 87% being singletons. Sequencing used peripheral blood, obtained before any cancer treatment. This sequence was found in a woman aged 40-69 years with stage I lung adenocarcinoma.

The CDR3 nucleotides are TGCGCCAGCAGCCAGGAAAGGGGGCTGAGCTCACCCCTCCACTTT. This encodes CASSQERGLSSPLHF. The chain links TRBV4-3 to TRBJ1-6, with TRBD1 matching over 7 bases. The CDR3 is 15 amino acids. Losses at the gene ends were 3 bases for V and 10 bases for J; bases not matched to a gene: 9. Germline values: CDR1 LGHNA, CDR2 YSLEER.